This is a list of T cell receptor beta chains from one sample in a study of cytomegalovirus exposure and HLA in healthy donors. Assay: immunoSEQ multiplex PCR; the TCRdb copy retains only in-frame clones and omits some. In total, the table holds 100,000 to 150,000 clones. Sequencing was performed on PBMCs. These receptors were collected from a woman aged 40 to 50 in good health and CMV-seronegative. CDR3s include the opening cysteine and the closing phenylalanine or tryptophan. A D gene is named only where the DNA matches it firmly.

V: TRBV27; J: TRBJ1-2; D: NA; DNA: TGTGCCAGCAGTATGGGCAGTAACTATGGCTACACCTTC; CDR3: CASSMGSNYGYTF
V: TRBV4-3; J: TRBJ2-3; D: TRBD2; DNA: TGCGCCAGCAGCCGCCACCTAGCGGCAAGCACAGATACGCAGTATTTT; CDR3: CASSRHLAASTDTQYF
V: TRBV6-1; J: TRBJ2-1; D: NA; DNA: TGTGCCAGCAGTTTCGACAGCAGCTCCTACAATGAGCAGTTCTTC; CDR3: CASSFDSSSYNEQFF
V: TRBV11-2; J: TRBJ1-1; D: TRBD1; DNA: TGTGCCAGCAGCTTAGAGGGACAGGAGACCGGAGCTTTCTTT; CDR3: CASSLEGQETGAFF
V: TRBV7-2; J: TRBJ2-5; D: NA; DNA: TGTGCCAGCAGCTCAAATAGGGGGGAGGGCCAGACCCAGTACTTC; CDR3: CASSSNRGEGQTQYF
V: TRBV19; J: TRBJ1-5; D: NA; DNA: TGTGCCAGTAGGGGCAGGGGTAGCAATCAGCCCCAGCATTTT; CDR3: CASRGRGSNQPQHF
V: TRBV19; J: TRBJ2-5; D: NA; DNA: TGTGCCTCGCTCGGAGCAGAAGAGACCCAGTACTTC; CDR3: CASLGAEETQYF
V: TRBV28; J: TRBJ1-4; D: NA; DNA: TGTGCCAGCAGTTCTGAGGGGGGGGGTAATGAAAAACTGTTTTTT; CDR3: CASSSEGGGNEKLFF
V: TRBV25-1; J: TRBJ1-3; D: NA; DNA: TGTGCCAGCAGTGACCCGGGACTTCAGGGAAACACCATATATTTT; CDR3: CASSDPGLQGNTIYF
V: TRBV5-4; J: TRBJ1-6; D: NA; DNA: TGTGCCAGCAGCTTGGCACAGGTACTATCACCCCTCCACTTT; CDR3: CASSLAQVLSPLHF
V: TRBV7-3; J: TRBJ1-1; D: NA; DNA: TGTGCCAGCAGCTTAAGGGCAGGGGAAGAAGCTTTCTTT; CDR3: CASSLRAGEEAFF
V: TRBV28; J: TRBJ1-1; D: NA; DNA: TGTGCCAGCAGTTCTCCAGGGGCGGGTACTGAAGCTTTCTTT; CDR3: CASSSPGAGTEAFF
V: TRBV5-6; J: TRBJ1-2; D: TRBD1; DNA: TGTGCCAGCACCAGGGGGGCTGATGGCTACACCTTC; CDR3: CASTRGADGYTF
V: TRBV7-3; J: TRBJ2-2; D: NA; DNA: TGTGCCAGCAGCCGTGGACAGACCGCGAACACCGGGGAGCTGTTTTTT; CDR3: CASSRGQTANTGELFF
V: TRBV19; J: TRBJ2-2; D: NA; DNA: TGTGCCAGTACTGATCCCAGGGTTTGGACCGGGGAGCTGTTTTTT; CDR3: CASTDPRVWTGELFF
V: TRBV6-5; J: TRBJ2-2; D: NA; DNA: TGTGCCAGCAGTTCCGGGAAGGCACTTACGGGCGGGGAGCTGTTTTTT; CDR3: CASSSGKALTGGELFF
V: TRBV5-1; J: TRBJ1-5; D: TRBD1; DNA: TGCGCCAGCAGTCCCGGGACAGGGGGAACTCTCAATCAGCCCCAGCATTTT; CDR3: CASSPGTGGTLNQPQHF
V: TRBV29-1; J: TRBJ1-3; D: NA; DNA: TGCAGCGTTTACAGGGACCCTGGAAACACCATATATTTT; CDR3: CSVYRDPGNTIYF
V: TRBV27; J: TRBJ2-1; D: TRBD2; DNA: TGTGCCAGCAAGGCTGGAGCGGGGGGGCTCTCCAATGAGCAGTTCTTC; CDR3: CASKAGAGGLSNEQFF
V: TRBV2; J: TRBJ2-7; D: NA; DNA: TGTGCCAGCAGTGAAGAGGAGGGGTACGAGCAGTACTTC; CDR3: CASSEEEGYEQYF